This T cell receptor beta chain appears in the sequencing data of a study of cytomegalovirus exposure and HLA in healthy donors. Findings of the study overall: It was approximately 170 TCR beta chains that were listed as cytomegalovirus-associated. An assumption of roughly uniform sequencing depth across donors underlay the presence/absence analyses.

PCR was performed using 60 Vbeta and 13 Jbeta primers. This table comes from immunoSEQ multiplex PCR, and its TCRdb copy is limited to in-frame clones, with some not included. The sample includes 130,000 or so clones, around 77% of them seen just once. Turning to this clone: Its antigen is still unknown.

What was sequenced was PBMCs. The sequence was collected from a man aged 50 to 59 in good health and CMV-seronegative.

The CDR3, as DNA: TGTGCCAGCAGTCCCCTGGGGGGAGGACCGGTCGAGCAGTACTTC. Protein sequence: CASSPLGGGPVEQYF. V and J are TRBV6-1 and TRBJ2-7; possible D gene TRBD2, 6 bases. Germline-derived CDR1 and CDR2 are MNHNS and SASEGT. This CDR3 contains 15 residues. V was trimmed by 5 bases and J by 6 bases, leaving 20 bases between them.